A few counts support the clone carrying this T cell receptor beta chain. This entry comes from a study of T cell responses to AZD1222 COVID-19 vaccine. The germline CDR1 and CDR2 sequences are MNHEY and SMNVEV (reference sequence). V dropped 6 bases and J dropped 5; count of bases not matched to a gene: 16. The CDR3 covers 17 residues. Generated by immunoSEQ multiplex PCR, the TCRdb table keeps only in-frame clones and is missing some. The sample shows tens of thousands of clones, less than 90% of them seen only once. This chain uses TRBV27 with TRBJ1-1, with 9 nucleotides matching TRBD1. Specimen: peripheral blood, collected 28 days after the second AZD1222 dose. The receptor comes from an adult who received the AZD1222 COVID-19 vaccine. This CDR3 reads CASRGTGIGKLETEAFF. The CDR3 nucleotides are TGTGCCAGCAGAGGGACAGGGATCGGAAAATTGGAAACTGAAGCTTTCTTT.